This T cell receptor (beta chain) is drawn from a study of OX40 agonist ivuxolimab in advanced cancers. Generated by immunoSEQ multiplex PCR, the TCRdb table keeps only in-frame clones and is missing some. The table has some 35,000 clones, about 82% seen once; the top ten hold approximately 35%. The CDR3 loop spans 16 amino acids. Trimming took 5 bases from V and 4 from J, leaving 18 bases between them. Germline CDR1 LNHDA, CDR2 SQIVND (reference sequence). This clone was seen only once. The source material was CD4+ or CD8+ T cells sorted from blood, sampled in a trial of the OX40 agonist ivuxolimab. The chain links TRBV19 to TRBJ2-1; D is possibly TRBD1 or TRBD2 (6 bases each). The TCR comes from an adult with an advanced solid tumor such as melanoma, head and neck, liver or kidney cancer. The CDR3 loop reads CASSGWGAGTYNEQFF. The CDR3 nucleotides are TGTGCCAGTAGTGGATGGGGGGCCGGAACTTACAATGAGCAGTTCTTC.